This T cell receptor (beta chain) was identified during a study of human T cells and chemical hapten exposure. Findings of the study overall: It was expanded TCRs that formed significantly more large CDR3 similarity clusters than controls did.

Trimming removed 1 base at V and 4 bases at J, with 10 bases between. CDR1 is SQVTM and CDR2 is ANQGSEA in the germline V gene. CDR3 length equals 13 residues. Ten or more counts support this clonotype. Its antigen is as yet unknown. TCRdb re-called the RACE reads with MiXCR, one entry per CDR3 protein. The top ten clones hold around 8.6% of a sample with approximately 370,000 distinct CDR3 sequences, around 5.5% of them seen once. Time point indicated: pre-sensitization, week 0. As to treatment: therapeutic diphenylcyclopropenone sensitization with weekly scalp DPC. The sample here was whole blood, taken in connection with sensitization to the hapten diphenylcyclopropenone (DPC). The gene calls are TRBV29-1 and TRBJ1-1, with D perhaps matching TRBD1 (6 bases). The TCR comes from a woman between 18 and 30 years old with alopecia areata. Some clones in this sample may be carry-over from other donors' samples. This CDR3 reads CSVEGGPTTEAFF. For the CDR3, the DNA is TGCAGCGTTGAAGGGGGGCCCACCACTGAAGCTTTCTTT. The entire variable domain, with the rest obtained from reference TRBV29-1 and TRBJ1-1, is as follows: SAVISQKPSRDICQRGTSLTIQCQVDSQVTMMFWYRQQPGQSLTLIATANQGSEATYESGFVIDKFPISRPNLTFSTLTVSNMSPEDSSIYLCSVEGGPTTEAFFGQGTRLTVV.